This entry is about one TCR beta chain. V was pared by 5 bases and J by 3 bases, with 21 bases between. The germline V gene has CDR1 SGHDT and CDR2 YYEEEE. CDR3 size: 16 residues. TCRdb's table, derived via immunoSEQ multiplex PCR, lists solely in-frame clones and lacks some. The repertoire consists of 250,000 to 350,000 clones, with 80% to 90% occurring once and the leading ten covering 4% to 4.5%. This entry comes from a study of blood T cell repertoires in COVID-19. Individuals drawn from approximately 22 US areas were roughly 18 to 89 years old. Cohort 3 recovery required two negative PCRs, clearance, or symptom resolution.

The V and J genes are TRBV5-6 and TRBJ2-7; D remains ambiguous. The clonotype was recovered from a woman in her twenties or thirties who had recovered from COVID-19. Sequenced input: PBMCs or T cells enriched from blood (not recorded which). CDR3 amino acids: CASSVRLLDVGYEQYF. The CDR3 DNA is TGTGCCAGCAGTGTGAGACTCCTCGACGTGGGCTACGAGCAGTACTTC. The variable domain in full, completed from reference TRBV5-6 and TRBJ2-7, reads DAGVTQSPTHLIKTRGQQVTLRCSPKSGHDTVSWYQQALGQGPQFIFQYYEEEERQRGNFPDRFSGHQFPNYSSELNVNALLLGDSALYLCASSVRLLDVGYEQYFGPGTRLTVT.